This T cell receptor (beta chain) is drawn from a study of early T cells in non-severe SARS-CoV-2 infection. Looking at the study overall: The input, bulk RNA from unsorted whole blood, was sequenced, and chains were unpaired. Findings and caveats of the study: The study's VDJdb matching favored anti-spike CD8 responses and missed private and CD4 specificities.

At least ten counts were recorded for this clonotype. Its antigen is undetermined. In the library, individual cDNA molecules carried attached unique molecular identifiers. TCRdb called the 5' RACE reads again in MiXCR, with one record for every CDR3 protein. Of 30,000 to 40,000 distinct CDR3 sequences in the sample, around 5% are singletons; the top ten hold roughly 20%. The V end was cut by 5 bases, the J end by 0 bases, with 15 bases between. CDR3 length: 16 amino acids. Germline V gives CDR1 SGHAT, CDR2 FQNNGV. The sequenced sample consisted of whole blood. The source is an adult who was a healthcare worker with PCR-confirmed SARS-CoV-2 infection or an uninfected control (not recorded which). The chain employs TRBV11-2 and TRBJ2-3, with D maybe TRBD1 (5 bases). In DNA form, the CDR3 reads TGTGCCAGCAGCAAGAGGACAACAGCTAGCACAGATACGCAGTATTTT. Translation: CASSKRTTASTDTQYF.